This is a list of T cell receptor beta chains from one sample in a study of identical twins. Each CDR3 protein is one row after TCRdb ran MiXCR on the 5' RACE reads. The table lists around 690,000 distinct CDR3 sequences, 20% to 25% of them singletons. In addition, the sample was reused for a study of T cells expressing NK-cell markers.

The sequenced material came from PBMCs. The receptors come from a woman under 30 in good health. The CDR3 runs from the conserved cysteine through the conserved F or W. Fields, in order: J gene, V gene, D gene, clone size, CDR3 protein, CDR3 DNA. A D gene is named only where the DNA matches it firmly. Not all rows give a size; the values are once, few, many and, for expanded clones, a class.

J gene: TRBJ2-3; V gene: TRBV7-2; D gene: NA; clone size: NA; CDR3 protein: CASSWVVDTQYF; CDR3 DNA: TGTGCCAGCAGCTGGGTGGTAGATACGCAGTATTTT
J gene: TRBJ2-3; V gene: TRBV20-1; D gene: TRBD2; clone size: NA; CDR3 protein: CSARTSGGMGDTQYF; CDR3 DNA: TGCAGTGCAAGGACTAGCGGGGGGATGGGAGATACGCAGTATTTT
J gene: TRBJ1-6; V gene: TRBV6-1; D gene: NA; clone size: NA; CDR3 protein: CASSPGGSSYNSPLHF; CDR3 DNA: TGTGCCAGCAGCCCCGGTGGGAGCTCCTATAATTCACCCCTCCACTTT
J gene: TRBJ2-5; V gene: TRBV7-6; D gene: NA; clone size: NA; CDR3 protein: CATFGGPETQYF; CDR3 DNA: TGTGCCACCTTCGGGGGGCCAGAGACCCAGTACTTC
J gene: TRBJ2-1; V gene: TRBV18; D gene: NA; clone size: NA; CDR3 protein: CASSPPSRGLAEQFF; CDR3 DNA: TGTGCCAGCTCACCACCGAGCCGGGGCCTTGCAGAGCAGTTCTTC
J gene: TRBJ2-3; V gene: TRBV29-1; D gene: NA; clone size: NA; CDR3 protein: CSVPTSADTQYF; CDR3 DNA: TGCAGCGTTCCTACCTCGGCAGATACGCAGTATTTT
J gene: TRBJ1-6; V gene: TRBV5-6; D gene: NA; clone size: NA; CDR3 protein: CASSLNRSPLHF; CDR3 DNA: TGTGCCAGCAGCTTGAATCGGTCACCCCTCCACTTT
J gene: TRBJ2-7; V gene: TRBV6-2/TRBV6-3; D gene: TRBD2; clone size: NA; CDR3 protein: CASSGLAGGEQYF; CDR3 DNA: TGTGCCAGCAGCGGACTAGCGGGAGGCGAGCAGTACTTC
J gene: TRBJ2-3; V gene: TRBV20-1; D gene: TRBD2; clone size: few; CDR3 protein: CSASARAGLTDTQYF; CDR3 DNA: TGCAGTGCTAGTGCTCGAGCGGGGCTCACAGATACGCAGTATTTT
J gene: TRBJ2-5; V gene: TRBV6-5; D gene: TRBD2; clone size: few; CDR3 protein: CASSYDGRRRETQYF; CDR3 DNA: TGTGCCAGCAGTTACGACGGGAGGAGAAGAGAGACCCAGTACTTC
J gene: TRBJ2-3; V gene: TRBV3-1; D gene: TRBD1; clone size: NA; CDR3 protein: CASSQGTGGPDTQYF; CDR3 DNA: TGTGCCAGCAGCCAAGGAACAGGGGGTCCAGATACGCAGTATTTT
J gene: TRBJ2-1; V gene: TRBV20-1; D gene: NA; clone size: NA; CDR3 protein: CSAPGLGAYNEQFF; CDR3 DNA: TGCAGTGCACCCGGGTTGGGGGCCTACAATGAGCAGTTCTTC
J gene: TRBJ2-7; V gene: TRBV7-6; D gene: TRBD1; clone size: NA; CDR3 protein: CASSLSMKGARTYEQYF; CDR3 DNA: TGTGCCAGCAGCTTATCCATGAAGGGGGCCAGAACCTACGAGCAGTACTTC
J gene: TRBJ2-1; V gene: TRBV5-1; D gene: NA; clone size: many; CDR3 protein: CASSLLLPYNEQFF; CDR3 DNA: TGCGCCAGCAGCTTGCTACTACCGTACAATGAGCAGTTCTTC
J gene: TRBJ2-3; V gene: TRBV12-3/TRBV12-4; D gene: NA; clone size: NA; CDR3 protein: CASVKGDYQTDTQYF; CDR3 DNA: TGTGCCAGCGTAAAGGGGGACTACCAGACAGATACGCAGTATTTT
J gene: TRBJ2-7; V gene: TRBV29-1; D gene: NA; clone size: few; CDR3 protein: CSVSRGVGYEQYF; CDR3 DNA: TGCAGCGTCTCGAGGGGGGTAGGCTACGAGCAGTACTTC
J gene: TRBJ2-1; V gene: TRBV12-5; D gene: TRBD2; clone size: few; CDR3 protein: CASGPLADLPSSYNEQFF; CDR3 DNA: TGTGCTAGTGGTCCTCTAGCGGACCTCCCTAGCTCCTACAATGAGCAGTTCTTC
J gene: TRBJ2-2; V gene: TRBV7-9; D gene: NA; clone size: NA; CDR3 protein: CASSLGQAVGELFF; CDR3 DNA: TGTGCCAGCAGCTTAGGACAGGCGGTCGGGGAGCTGTTTTTT
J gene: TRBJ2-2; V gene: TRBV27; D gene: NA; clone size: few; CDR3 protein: CASSFMGGELFF; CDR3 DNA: TGTGCCAGCAGTTTCATGGGGGGGGAGCTGTTTTTT
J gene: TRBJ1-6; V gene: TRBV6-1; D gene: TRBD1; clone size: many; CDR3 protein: CASSRTYGTGETPLHF; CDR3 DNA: TGTGCCAGCAGCCGAACCTACGGGACAGGGGAGACACCCCTCCACTTT
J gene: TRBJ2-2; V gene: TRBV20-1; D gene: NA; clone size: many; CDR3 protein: CSAGPRENTGELFF; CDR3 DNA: TGCAGTGCCGGACCCAGGGAGAACACCGGGGAGCTGTTTTTT
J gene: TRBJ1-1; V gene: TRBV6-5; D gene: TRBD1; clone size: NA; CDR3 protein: CASSYLGQGPTHEAFF; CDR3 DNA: TGTGCCAGCAGTTACCTAGGACAGGGGCCAACCCATGAAGCTTTCTTT
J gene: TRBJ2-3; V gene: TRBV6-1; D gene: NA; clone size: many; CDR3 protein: CASSRLLGSDTQYF; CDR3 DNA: TGTGCCAGCAGTCGACTGTTGGGGTCGGATACGCAGTATTTT
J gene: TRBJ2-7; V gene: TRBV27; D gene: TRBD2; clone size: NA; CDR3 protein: CASNERESHEQYF; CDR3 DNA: TGTGCCAGCAATGAGCGGGAGAGCCACGAGCAGTACTTC
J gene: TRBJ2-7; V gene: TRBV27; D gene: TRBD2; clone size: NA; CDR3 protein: CASSGSWTSYEQYF; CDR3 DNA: TGTGCCAGCAGTGGATCTTGGACTAGCTACGAGCAGTACTTC
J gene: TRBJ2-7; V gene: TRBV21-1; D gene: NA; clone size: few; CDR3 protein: CASRDEQYF; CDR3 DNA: TGTGCCAGCAGAGACGAGCAGTACTTC
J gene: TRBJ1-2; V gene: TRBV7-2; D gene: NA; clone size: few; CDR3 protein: CASSPTGTYGYGYTF; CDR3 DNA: TGTGCCAGCAGCCCTACCGGGACCTACGGCTATGGCTACACCTTC
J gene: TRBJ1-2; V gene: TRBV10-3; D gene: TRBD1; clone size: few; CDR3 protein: CAIKTGTGVYYGYTF; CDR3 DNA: TGTGCCATCAAAACCGGGACAGGGGTCTACTATGGCTACACCTTC
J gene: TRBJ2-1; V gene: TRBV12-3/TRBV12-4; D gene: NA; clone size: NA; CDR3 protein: CASTLFAGGNEQFF; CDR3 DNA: TGTGCCAGCACCCTATTCGCGGGCGGCAATGAGCAGTTCTTC
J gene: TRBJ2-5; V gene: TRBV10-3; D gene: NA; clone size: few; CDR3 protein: CAIRSETGGWVRQETQYF; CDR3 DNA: TGTGCCATCAGGTCGGAAACGGGGGGCTGGGTGCGACAAGAGACCCAGTACTTC
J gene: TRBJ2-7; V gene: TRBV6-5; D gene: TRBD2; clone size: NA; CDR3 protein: CASSYAPGLADEQYF; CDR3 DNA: TGTGCCAGCAGTTACGCCCCCGGACTAGCGGACGAGCAGTACTTC
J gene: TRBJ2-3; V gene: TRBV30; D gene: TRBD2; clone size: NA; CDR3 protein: CAWSAGSGADTQYF; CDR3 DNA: TGTGCCTGGAGCGCCGGGAGCGGGGCAGATACGCAGTATTTT
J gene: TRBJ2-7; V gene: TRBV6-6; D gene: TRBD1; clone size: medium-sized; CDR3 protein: CASSPRGRGQAYEQYF; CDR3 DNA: TGTGCCAGCAGTCCCCGGGGCAGGGGGCAAGCCTACGAGCAGTACTTC
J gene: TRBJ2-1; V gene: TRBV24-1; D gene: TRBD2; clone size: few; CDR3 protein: CATSSGTSSYNEQFF; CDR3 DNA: TGTGCCACCTCTAGCGGGACCAGCTCCTACAATGAGCAGTTCTTC
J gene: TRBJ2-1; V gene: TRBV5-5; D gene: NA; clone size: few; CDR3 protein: CASSTSGLTYNEQFF; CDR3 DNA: TGTGCCAGCAGCACCTCAGGACTTACTTACAATGAGCAGTTCTTC
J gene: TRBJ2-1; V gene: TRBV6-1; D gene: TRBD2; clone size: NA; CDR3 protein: CASHNSGGNEQFF; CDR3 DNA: TGTGCCAGCCATAACAGCGGGGGCAATGAGCAGTTCTTC
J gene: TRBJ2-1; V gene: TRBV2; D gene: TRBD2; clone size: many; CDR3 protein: CASTITSGEQFF; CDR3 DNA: TGTGCCAGCACCATAACTAGCGGAGAGCAGTTCTTC
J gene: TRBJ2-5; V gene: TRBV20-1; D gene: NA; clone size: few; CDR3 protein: CSVRDRKETQYF; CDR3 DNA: TGCAGTGTCCGGGACCGGAAAGAGACCCAGTACTTC
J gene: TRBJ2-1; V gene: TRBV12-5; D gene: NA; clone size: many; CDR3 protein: CASGLSAPADEQFF; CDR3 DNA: TGTGCTAGTGGTTTGAGTGCCCCTGCCGATGAGCAGTTCTTC
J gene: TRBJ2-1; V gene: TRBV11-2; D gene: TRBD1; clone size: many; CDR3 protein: CASSARGGQGTVEQFF; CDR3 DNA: TGTGCCAGCAGCGCTCGAGGCGGACAGGGGACGGTTGAGCAGTTCTTC
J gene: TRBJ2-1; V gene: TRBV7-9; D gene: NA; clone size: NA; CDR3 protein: CASSPRGLGEQFF; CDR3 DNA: TGTGCCAGCAGCCCCCGGGGACTCGGTGAGCAGTTCTTC
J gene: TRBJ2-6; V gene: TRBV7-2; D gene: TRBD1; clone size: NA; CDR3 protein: CASSPRGFGANVLTF; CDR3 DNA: TGTGCCAGCAGCCCCAGGGGGTTCGGGGCCAACGTCCTGACTTTC
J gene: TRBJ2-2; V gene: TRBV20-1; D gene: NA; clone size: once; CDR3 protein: CSALGGGMELFF; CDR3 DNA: TGCAGTGCTTTAGGGGGGGGAATGGAGCTGTTTTTT
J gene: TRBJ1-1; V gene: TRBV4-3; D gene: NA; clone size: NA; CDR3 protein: CASSSREAGAEAFF; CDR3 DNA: TGCGCCAGCAGCTCAAGAGAGGCAGGCGCTGAAGCTTTCTTT
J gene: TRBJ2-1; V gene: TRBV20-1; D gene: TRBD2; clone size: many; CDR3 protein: CSARLAGGSNEQFF; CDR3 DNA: TGCAGTGCCCGTCTGGCGGGAGGGTCCAATGAGCAGTTCTTC
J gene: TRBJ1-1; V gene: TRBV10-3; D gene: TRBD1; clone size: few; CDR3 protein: CAIRTGTGGAAEAFF; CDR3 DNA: TGTGCCATCAGGACCGGGACAGGGGGCGCGGCTGAAGCTTTCTTT
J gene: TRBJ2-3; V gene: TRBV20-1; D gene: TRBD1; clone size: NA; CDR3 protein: CSAPPSPQGDTQYF; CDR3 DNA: TGCAGTGCCCCGCCCAGTCCACAGGGGGATACGCAGTATTTT
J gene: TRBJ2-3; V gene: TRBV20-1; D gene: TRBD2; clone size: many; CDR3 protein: CSATPGTSGTDTQYF; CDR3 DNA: TGCAGTGCTACGCCCGGGACTAGCGGCACAGATACGCAGTATTTT
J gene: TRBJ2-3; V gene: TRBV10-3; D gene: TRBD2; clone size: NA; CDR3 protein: CAIRVSGISTDTQYF; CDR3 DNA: TGTGCCATCAGGGTTAGCGGGATCAGCACAGATACGCAGTATTTT
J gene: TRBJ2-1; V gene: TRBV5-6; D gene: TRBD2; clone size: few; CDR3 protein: CASSSGLAGADEQFF; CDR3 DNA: TGTGCCAGCAGCTCTGGACTAGCGGGAGCGGATGAGCAGTTCTTC
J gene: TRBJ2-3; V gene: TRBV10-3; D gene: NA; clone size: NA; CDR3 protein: CASSVDRFTDTQYF; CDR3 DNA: TGTGCCAGCTCTGTCGACAGGTTCACAGATACGCAGTATTTT
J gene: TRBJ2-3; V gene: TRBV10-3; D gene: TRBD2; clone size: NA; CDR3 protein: CAIPNWTSENSASTDTQYF; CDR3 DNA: TGTGCCATCCCGAACTGGACTAGCGAGAACTCTGCTAGCACAGATACGCAGTATTTT
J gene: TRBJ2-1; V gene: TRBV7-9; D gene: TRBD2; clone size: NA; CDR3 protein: CAPEPGEGQSGHNEQFF; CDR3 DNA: TGTGCGCCCGAACCGGGGGAGGGCCAATCAGGCCACAATGAGCAGTTCTTC
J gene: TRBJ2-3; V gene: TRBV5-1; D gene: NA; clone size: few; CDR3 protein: CASSLEPADTQYF; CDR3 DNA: TGCGCCAGCAGCTTGGAACCCGCAGATACGCAGTATTTT
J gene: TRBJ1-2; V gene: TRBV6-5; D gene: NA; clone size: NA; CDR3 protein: CASSYSRFYGYTF; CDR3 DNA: TGTGCCAGCAGTTACTCTCGGTTCTATGGCTACACCTTC
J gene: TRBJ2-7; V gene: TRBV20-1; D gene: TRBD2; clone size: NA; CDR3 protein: CSAASLAVPSYEQYF; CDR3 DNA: TGCAGTGCTGCCAGCCTAGCGGTGCCTTCCTACGAGCAGTACTTC
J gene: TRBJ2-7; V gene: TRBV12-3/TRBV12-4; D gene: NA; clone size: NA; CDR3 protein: CASSSDYDEQYF; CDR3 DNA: TGTGCCAGCAGTTCCGACTACGACGAGCAGTACTTC